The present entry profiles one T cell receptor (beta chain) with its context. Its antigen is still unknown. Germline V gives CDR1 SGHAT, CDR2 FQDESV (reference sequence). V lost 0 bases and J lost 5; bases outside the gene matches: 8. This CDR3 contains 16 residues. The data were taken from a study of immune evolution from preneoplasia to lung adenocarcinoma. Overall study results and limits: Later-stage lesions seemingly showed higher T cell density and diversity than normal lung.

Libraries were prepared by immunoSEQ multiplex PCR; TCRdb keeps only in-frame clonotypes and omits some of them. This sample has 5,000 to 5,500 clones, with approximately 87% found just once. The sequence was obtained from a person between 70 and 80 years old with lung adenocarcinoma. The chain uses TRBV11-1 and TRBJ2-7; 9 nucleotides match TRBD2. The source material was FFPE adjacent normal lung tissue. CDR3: CASSLAGVAGANEQYF. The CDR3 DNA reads TGTGCCAGCAGCTTAGCGGGCGTAGCGGGAGCGAACGAGCAGTACTTC.